Below are 31 T cell receptor beta chains sequenced from a single sample in a study of beta chain features in type 1 diabetes. The study reverse transcribed the entire isolated RNA, so it sequenced expressed TCRB transcripts. TCRdb keeps only in-frame clones here, not all; method: immunoSEQ multiplex PCR. This repertoire shows 620,000 or so clones, 15% to 18% found once; its top ten account for roughly 0.098%. What was sequenced was naive CD4+ T cells from blood. The origin of the receptors is a man between 18 and 29 years old in good health.

This sequence joins TRBV4-1 and TRBJ1-2; D ambiguous. The V end lost 1 base, the J end lost 6 bases, and 18 bases lay between the germline ends. The CDR3 runs to 16 residues. Germline V lookup: CDR1 MGHRA, CDR2 YSYEKL. The CDR3 is CASSQVSPVGVDGYTF. The CDR3 nucleotides are TGCGCCAGCAGCCAAGTTAGCCCCGTCGGGGTTGATGGCTACACCTTC.

The genes are TRBV10-3 and TRBJ2-1, with 10 bases that match TRBD1. V was clipped by 6 bases and J by 7 bases; unmatched bases: 9. The CDR3 is made up of 15 amino acids. CDR1 ENHRY and CDR2 SYGVKD come from the germline V gene. The DNA of the CDR3 is TGTGCCATCAGGGGAGACCGGGACAGGGGAAATGAGCAGTTCTTC. Encoded protein: CAIRGDRDRGNEQFF.

The V and J genes are TRBV7-9 and TRBJ1-6; the D gene is possibly TRBD1 (5 bases). CDR1 and CDR2 (germline): SEHNR, FQNEAQ (reference sequence). This CDR3 has 14 amino acids. With 4 bases removed from V and 6 bases from J, the gap between germline ends came to 10 bases. The CDR3 DNA follows: TGTGCCAGCAGCTCGGGGCAGGCTAATTCACCCCTCCACTTT. Protein product: CASSSGQANSPLHF.

This clone was observed a few times. The V and J genes are TRBV4-3 and TRBJ2-2, with no clear D. This CDR3 spans 14 amino acids. The germline V gene encodes CDR1 LGHNA and CDR2 YSLEER. Trimming cost V 1 base and J 3 bases, with 6 bases left between them. CDR3 nucleotide sequence: TGCGCCAGCAGCCAAGTGAGAGACACCGGGGAGCTGTTTTTT. Translated, it gives CASSQVRDTGELFF.

A remark on this clone: The sample carries other DNA sequences with the same CDR3. The chain uses TRBV30 and TRBJ1-5; D is undetermined. The CDR3 spans 13 residues. V was trimmed by 2 bases and J by 4 bases, leaving 9 bases between them. The germline V gene has CDR1 GTSNPN and CDR2 SVGIG (reference sequence). The CDR3 DNA reads TGTGCCTGGAGTAGGACGGGTAATCAGCCCCAGCATTTT. Protein: CAWSRTGNQPQHF.

The sample holds a few counts of this clone. This same CDR3 is encoded by further DNA sequences in the sample. V usage is TRBV18 and J usage is TRBJ1-1; 7 bases match TRBD1. The germline gives CDR1 KGHSH, CDR2 LQKENI. V lost 1 base, J lost 3 bases, and 2 bases stayed unmatched. The CDR3 length is 14 residues. CDR3 amino acids: CASSPQGADTEAFF. DNA for the CDR3: TGTGCCAGCTCACCACAGGGGGCAGACACTGAAGCTTTCTTT.

This clone was recorded a few times. The chain uses TRBV7-9 and TRBJ2-3, with D possibly TRBD1 on 5 matching bases. The CDR3 has 16 amino acids. With 4 bases removed from V and 0 bases from J, the gap between germline ends came to 14 bases. Germline V gives CDR1 SEHNR, CDR2 FQNEAQ (reference sequence). For the CDR3, the DNA is TGTGCCAGCAGCTGGGGCGGCAGGGCCAGCACAGATACGCAGTATTTT. It codes for CASSWGGRASTDTQYF.

The table lists this clone with a few counts. The same CDR3 also results from other DNA sequences found in this sample. This chain connects TRBV30 to TRBJ1-1; D remains unclear. The CDR3 loop spans 14 amino acids. V lost 0 bases and J 1 base, leaving 9 bases between the germline ends. Germline CDR1 reads GTSNPN; CDR2 reads SVGIG (reference sequence). CDR3 bases: TGTGCCTGGAGTGTATCGGTCAGGAACACTGAAGCTTTCTTT. It yields the protein CAWSVSVRNTEAFF.

The chain employs TRBV7-2 and TRBJ1-4; unclear D gene. V shed 5 bases and J shed 0 bases, with 10 bases lying between them. The CDR3 covers 15 residues. Germline CDR1 and CDR2: SGHTA and FQGNSA. CDR3 sequence (DNA): TGTGCCAGCAGCCGTTATGGGACAACTAATGAAAAACTGTTTTTT. Its protein is CASSRYGTTNEKLFF. Looking up the rest from reference TRBV7-2 and TRBJ1-4 gives the full variable domain: GAGVSQSPSNKVTEKGKDVELRCDPISGHTALYWYRQSLGQGLEFLIYFQGNSAPDKSGLPSDRFSAERTGGSVSTLTIQRTQQEDSAVYLCASSRYGTTNEKLFFGSGTQLSVL.

This clone was recorded a few times. This sequence joins TRBV12-5 and TRBJ2-5; 9 nucleotides align to TRBD1. Germline loops: CDR1 LGHNT, CDR2 FRNRAP. V lost 3 bases and J lost 5; bases outside the gene matches: 10. This CDR3 spans 16 amino acids. CDR3 sequence (DNA): TGTGCTAGTGGTTTTACGTTTGGGACAGGGAGTGAGACCCAGTACTTC. Protein: CASGFTFGTGSETQYF.

This clone occurred a few times. The rearrangement uses TRBV18 and TRBJ2-1; weak D call: TRBD1 (6 bases). The germline CDR1 and CDR2 sequences are KGHSH and LQKENI. The CDR3 loop spans 14 amino acids. Trimming shortened V by 6 bases and J by 8 bases, and 17 bases separated the two germline ends. The CDR3 DNA reads TGTGCCAGCTCCCTTTCCGGGGACAACCATGAGCAGTTCTTC. This gives the protein CASSLSGDNHEQFF.

The chain employs TRBV28 and TRBJ1-5; possibly TRBD1 for D (6 bases). V was cut by 5 bases and J by 6 bases, with 20 bases left in between. In germline, CDR1 is MDHEN, CDR2 SYDVKM. The CDR3 extends over 16 amino acids. CDR3 in DNA: TGTGCCAGCAGTCCCGATCCTTACAGGGTGATTCAGCCCCAGCATTTT. Amino acids: CASSPDPYRVIQPQHF.

This clone was seen a single time. The chain combines TRBV6-1 with TRBJ2-5, with D uncertain. The CDR3 is made up of 15 amino acids. The V and J ends lost 1 base and 1 base respectively, with 10 bases between them. From germline, CDR1 is MNHNS and CDR2 SASEGT. This chain's CDR3 is CASSEDVKGQETQYF. CDR3 coding DNA: TGTGCCAGCAGTGAAGATGTGAAGGGCCAAGAGACCCAGTACTTC.

The V gene is TRBV12-5, the J gene TRBJ1-1, with D tentatively TRBD1 (6 bases). Germline loops: CDR1 LGHNT, CDR2 FRNRAP. V lost 1 base to trimming and J lost 8 bases, with 11 bases between them. The CDR3 runs 13 residues. The chain's CDR3 is CASGLGRTAEAFF. The CDR3 coding sequence is TGTGCTAGTGGTTTGGGACGGACAGCCGAAGCTTTCTTT. The whole variable domain, remainder taken from reference TRBV12-5 and TRBJ1-1, is DARVTQTPRHKVTEMGQEVTMRCQPILGHNTVFWYRQTMMQGLELLAYFRNRAPLDDSGMPKDRFSAEMPDATLATLKIQPSEPRDSAVYFCASGLGRTAEAFFGQGTRLTVV.

The rearrangement uses TRBV6-5 and TRBJ1-5, with 7 bases fitting TRBD1. Per germline, CDR1 MNHEY and CDR2 SVGAGI. J was trimmed by 1 base and V by 2 bases; bases with no gene match: 2. The CDR3 extends over 15 amino acids. In nucleotides, the CDR3 is TGTGCCAGCAGTTACGACAGGGCAAGCAATCAGCCCCAGCATTTT. This encodes CASSYDRASNQPQHF.

The CDR3 is CASSWRQGIEAFF. CDR3 DNA sequence: TGTGCCAGCAGTTGGCGACAGGGGATTGAAGCTTTCTTT. The chain employs TRBV27 and TRBJ1-1; 8 bases map to TRBD1. The CDR3 has 13 amino acids. Germline V CDR1 and CDR2: MNHEY, SMNVEV (reference sequence). V dropped 4 bases and J dropped 7; count of bases not matched to a gene: 5.

The chain is built from TRBV4-2 and TRBJ2-4; no definite D call. Germline V lookup: CDR1 LGHNA, CDR2 YNFKEQ. The CDR3 contains 17 residues. Trimming left V 1 base short and J 0 bases short, with 13 bases between. Here the CDR3 DNA reads TGTGCCAGCAGCCAAGTGGTGGAACGTAGAGCCAAAAACATTCAGTACTTC. Translated: CASSQVVERRAKNIQYF.

This rearrangement joins TRBV29-1 to TRBJ1-1; 11 nucleotides agree with TRBD1. The CDR3 runs 13 residues. V was clipped by 7 bases and J by 6 bases; unmatched bases: 7. Germline CDR1 and CDR2: SQVTM and ANQGSEA. In DNA form, the CDR3 reads TGCAGCGGACGGACAGGGGGCTCCGCTGAAGCTTTCTTT. Encoded protein: CSGRTGGSAEAFF.

A remark on this clone: Distinct nucleotide sequences in the sample also encode this CDR3. The chain carries TRBV5-4 and TRBJ1-4; D is ambiguous. This CDR3 contains 14 residues. Germline values: CDR1 SGHNT, CDR2 YYREEE (reference sequence). V was pared by 0 bases and J by 0 bases, with 3 bases between. The CDR3 nucleotides are TGTGCCAGCAGCTTGGGAGCAACTAATGAAAAACTGTTTTTT. It specifies CASSLGATNEKLFF.

This clone was found many times. The rearrangement uses TRBV18 and TRBJ2-7, with D possibly being TRBD2 (6 bases). The length of the CDR3 is 14 residues. From germline, CDR1 is KGHSH and CDR2 LQKENI. Deletions cut 6 bases from V and 2 bases from J, with 14 bases between. CDR3 coding DNA: TGTGCCAGCTCCCTAGAGGCGGGGACCTACGAGCAGTACTTC. It yields the protein CASSLEAGTYEQYF. The full variable domain, completed using reference TRBV18 and TRBJ2-7, is NAGVMQNPRHLVRRRGQEARLRCSPMKGHSHVYWYRQLPEEGLKFMVYLQKENIIDESGMPKERFSAEFPKEGPSILRIQQVVRGDSAAYFCASSLEAGTYEQYFGPGTRLTVT.

The chain has TRBV9 and TRBJ1-1; 9 bases agree with TRBD1. The CDR3 is made up of 15 amino acids. Germline CDR1 is SGDLS and CDR2 is YYNGEE. J was trimmed by 6 bases and V by 3 bases; bases with no gene match: 9. This chain's CDR3 is CASSGGAGTGSEAFF. Here the CDR3 DNA reads TGTGCCAGCAGCGGGGGAGCCGGGACAGGGTCTGAAGCTTTCTTT.

This clone was counted a few times. The CDR3 DNA follows: TGTGCCAGCAGTTTACGCCGACAGGGAGGCGAGCAGTACTTC. Translated, it gives CASSLRRQGGEQYF. The genes are TRBV27 and TRBJ2-7; D may be TRBD1 (7 bases). The V gene's germline CDR1 is MNHEY and CDR2 SMNVEV (reference sequence). Trimming cost V 2 bases and J 6 bases, with 14 bases left between them. The CDR3 loop spans 14 amino acids.

The sample holds a few counts of this clone. CDR3 sequence (DNA): TGTGCCACCGGGACAGGGCATGGCTACACCTTC. Protein product: CATGTGHGYTF. This chain connects TRBV28 to TRBJ1-2, with TRBD1 matching over 9 bases. The CDR3 consists of 11 residues. Germline V gives CDR1 MDHEN, CDR2 SYDVKM. Losses at the gene ends were 10 bases for V and 6 bases for J; bases not matched to a gene: 3.

This clone was detected only a few times. The V gene is TRBV13, the J gene TRBJ2-7; D perhaps matches TRBD2 (6 bases). The CDR3 totals 13 residues. V lost 5 bases and J lost 3, with 11 bases in between. Germline V lookup: CDR1 PRHDT, CDR2 FYEKMQ (reference sequence). CDR3 region: CASSMRRDYEQYF. The CDR3 coding sequence is TGTGCCAGCAGCATGAGGAGGGACTACGAGCAGTACTTC.

The chain carries TRBV18 and TRBJ1-1, with no clear D. The V and J ends lost 1 base and 6 bases respectively, with 6 bases between them. The germline CDR1 and CDR2 sequences are KGHSH and LQKENI. The CDR3 has 12 amino acids. The DNA of the CDR3 is TGTGCCAGCTCACCACGTCTCGCTGAAGCTTTCTTT. Translation gives CASSPRLAEAFF. Based on the CDR3 plus reference TRBV18 and TRBJ1-1, the full variable domain is NAGVMQNPRHLVRRRGQEARLRCSPMKGHSHVYWYRQLPEEGLKFMVYLQKENIIDESGMPKERFSAEFPKEGPSILRIQQVVRGDSAAYFCASSPRLAEAFFGQGTRLTVV.

This clone was recorded a few times. This chain links TRBV29-1 with TRBJ2-1; the match to TRBD1 covers 8 bases. The trim removed 3 bases at V and 4 bases at J, leaving 11 bases unmatched. Germline lookup yields CDR1 SQVTM and CDR2 ANQGSEA. The CDR3 is made up of 16 amino acids. The CDR3 sequence: CSVERDRGRTYNEQFF. CDR3 DNA: TGCAGCGTTGAGCGAGACAGGGGAAGAACGTACAATGAGCAGTTCTTC.

The chain has TRBV2 and TRBJ2-5; D possibly corresponds to TRBD2 (6 bases). V lost 8 bases, J lost 6 bases, and 16 bases lay in between. The germline gives CDR1 SNHLY, CDR2 FYNNEI. The CDR3 is 13 residues long. DNA of the CDR3: TGTGCCAGCGGCCGGGCGGGGTTACAGACCCAGTACTTC. Translated: CASGRAGLQTQYF.

This clone was counted between two and nine times. The chain joins TRBV7-2 to TRBJ1-5; perhaps TRBD1 as D (6 bases). V lost 0 bases and J 11 bases, leaving 17 bases between the germline ends. The CDR3 is 15 amino acids. CDR1 and CDR2 (germline): SGHTA, FQGNSA. The CDR3 DNA reads TGTGCCAGCAGCTTAGCTACCAGGGGCCTCGGGGCCCAGCATTTT. Protein product: CASSLATRGLGAQHF. The complete variable domain, with remaining parts taken from reference TRBV7-2 and TRBJ1-5, reads GAGVSQSPSNKVTEKGKDVELRCDPISGHTALYWYRQSLGQGLEFLIYFQGNSAPDKSGLPSDRFSAERTGGSVSTLTIQRTQQEDSAVYLCASSLATRGLGAQHFGDGTRLSIL.

V gene TRBV29-1 combines with J gene TRBJ2-7; 8 positions match TRBD1. With 7 bases clipped from V and 2 bases from J, the junction kept 4 bases outside the gene matches. The germline V gene encodes CDR1 SQVTM and CDR2 ANQGSEA. This CDR3 spans 12 amino acids. The chain's CDR3 is CSASGGAYEQYF. In DNA form, the CDR3 reads TGCAGCGCTTCAGGGGGCGCCTACGAGCAGTACTTC.

In its sample, this clone was seen a few times. This chain uses TRBV30 with TRBJ1-1; the D gene is possibly TRBD1 (6 bases). Trimming removed 4 bases at V and 4 bases at J, with 16 bases between. Germline assignment: CDR1 GTSNPN and CDR2 SVGIG (reference sequence). The CDR3 is 14 residues long. This CDR3 is CAWNSGARSTEAFF. As DNA, the CDR3 is TGTGCCTGGAATTCAGGGGCTAGGAGCACTGAAGCTTTCTTT.

This clone occurred once. This chain connects TRBV7-3 to TRBJ1-1, with 8 positions matching TRBD1. The V gene end was trimmed by 3 bases and the J gene end by 1 base; junction bases not matched to a gene: 1. In germline, CDR1 is SGHTA, CDR2 FQGTGA. The CDR3 extends over 14 amino acids. In DNA, the CDR3 is TGTGCCAGCAGCTTCGACAGGGGGAACACTGAAGCTTTCTTT. Translating gives CASSFDRGNTEAFF. The whole variable domain, remainder taken from reference TRBV7-3 and TRBJ1-1, is GAGVSQTPSNKVTEKGKYVELRCDPISGHTALYWYRQSLGQGPEFLIYFQGTGAADDSGLPNDRFFAVRPEGSVSTLKIQRTERGDSAVYLCASSFDRGNTEAFFGQGTRLTVV.